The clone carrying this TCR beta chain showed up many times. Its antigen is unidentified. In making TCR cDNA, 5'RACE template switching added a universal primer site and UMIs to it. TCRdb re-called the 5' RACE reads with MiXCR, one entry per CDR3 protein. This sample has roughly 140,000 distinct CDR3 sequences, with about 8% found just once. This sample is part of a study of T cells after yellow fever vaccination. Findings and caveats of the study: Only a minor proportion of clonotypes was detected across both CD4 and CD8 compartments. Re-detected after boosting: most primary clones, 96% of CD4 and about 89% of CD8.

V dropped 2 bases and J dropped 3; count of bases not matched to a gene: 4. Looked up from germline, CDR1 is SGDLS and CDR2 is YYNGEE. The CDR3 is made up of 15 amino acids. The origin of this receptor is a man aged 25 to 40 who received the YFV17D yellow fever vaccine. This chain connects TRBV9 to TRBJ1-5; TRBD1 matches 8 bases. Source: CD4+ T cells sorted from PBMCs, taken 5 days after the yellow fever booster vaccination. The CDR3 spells CASSVGQAPNQPQHF. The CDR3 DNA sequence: TGTGCCAGCAGCGTGGGACAGGCTCCCAATCAGCCCCAGCATTTT.